This is a list of T cell receptor beta chains from one sample in a study of technical replicates of blood from a handful of donors. The table came from immunoSEQ multiplex PCR; TCRdb's copy has only in-frame clones and leaves some out. The data hold around 76,000 clones, with roughly 90% observed a single time. Sequencing input: T cells isolated from PBMCs. The receptors come from a human donor in good health. The CDR3 runs from the conserved cysteine through the conserved F or W. The D gene is left open where the match is weak. Rows may omit the clone size; those that give it use once, few, many or a size class.

clone size: NA
D gene: NA
V gene: TRBV6-1
J gene: TRBJ1-4
CDR3 protein: CASSGGGGGKLFF
CDR3 DNA: TGTGCCAGCAGTGGGGGGGGAGGGGGAAAACTGTTTTTT

clone size: NA
D gene: TRBD2
V gene: TRBV6-5
J gene: TRBJ2-1
CDR3 protein: CASKREARGEQFF
CDR3 DNA: TGTGCCAGCAAGCGGGAGGCCCGGGGTGAGCAGTTCTTC

clone size: NA
D gene: TRBD2
V gene: TRBV4-1
J gene: TRBJ2-1
CDR3 protein: CASSPQGGGRVKSAYNEQFF
CDR3 DNA: TGCGCCAGCAGCCCCCAGGGGGGCGGGAGGGTAAAAAGCGCCTACAATGAGCAGTTCTTC

clone size: NA
D gene: TRBD2
V gene: TRBV9
J gene: TRBJ2-1
CDR3 protein: CASGSGVDEQFF
CDR3 DNA: TGTGCCAGCGGGAGCGGGGTCGATGAGCAGTTCTTC

clone size: NA
D gene: NA
V gene: TRBV6-1
J gene: TRBJ1-3
CDR3 protein: CASSEGHYSGNTIYF
CDR3 DNA: TGTGCCAGCAGTGAAGGACATTACTCTGGAAACACCATATATTTT

clone size: once
D gene: NA
V gene: TRBV9
J gene: TRBJ2-7
CDR3 protein: CASSVVGATQNEQYF
CDR3 DNA: TGTGCCAGCAGCGTAGTTGGGGCCACACAGAACGAGCAGTACTTC

clone size: NA
D gene: TRBD2
V gene: TRBV29-1
J gene: TRBJ2-7
CDR3 protein: CSVDLFGTSGPYEQYF
CDR3 DNA: TGCAGCGTTGACCTTTTCGGGACTAGCGGGCCCTACGAGCAGTACTTC

clone size: once
D gene: TRBD1
V gene: TRBV7-6
J gene: TRBJ2-5
CDR3 protein: CASSKQGQGDRETQYF
CDR3 DNA: TGTGCCAGCAGCAAGCAGGGACAGGGCGATAGAGAGACCCAGTACTTC

clone size: NA
D gene: NA
V gene: TRBV4-2
J gene: TRBJ2-5
CDR3 protein: CASSQEGRKYF
CDR3 DNA: TGTGCCAGCAGCCAAGAGGGGAGGAAGTACTTC

clone size: few
D gene: NA
V gene: TRBV5-4
J gene: TRBJ2-7
CDR3 protein: CASSSKGQLYEQYF
CDR3 DNA: TGTGCCAGCAGCTCGAAAGGACAGCTCTACGAGCAGTACTTC

clone size: NA
D gene: NA
V gene: TRBV18
J gene: TRBJ2-3
CDR3 protein: CASSPSIADGDYTDTQYF
CDR3 DNA: TGTGCCAGCTCACCCTCGATCGCGGACGGAGACTATACAGATACGCAGTATTTT

clone size: NA
D gene: NA
V gene: TRBV27
J gene: TRBJ2-2
CDR3 protein: CASSFAGTTGELFF
CDR3 DNA: TGTGCCAGCAGTTTCGCAGGAACCACCGGGGAGCTGTTTTTT

clone size: NA
D gene: NA
V gene: TRBV19
J gene: TRBJ2-7
CDR3 protein: CASSPRGGSYEQYF
CDR3 DNA: TGTGCCAGTAGCCCTAGAGGGGGCTCCTACGAGCAGTACTTC

clone size: NA
D gene: TRBD1
V gene: TRBV11-3
J gene: TRBJ2-1
CDR3 protein: CASSLRTGLFDEQFF
CDR3 DNA: TGTGCCAGCAGCTTAAGGACAGGGCTCTTCGATGAGCAGTTCTTC

clone size: NA
D gene: TRBD1
V gene: TRBV10-1
J gene: TRBJ2-2
CDR3 protein: CASSEWDRDTGELFF
CDR3 DNA: TGCGCCAGCAGTGAGTGGGACAGGGACACCGGGGAGCTGTTTTTT

clone size: NA
D gene: TRBD2
V gene: TRBV28
J gene: TRBJ2-1
CDR3 protein: CASSLAGGTYNEQFF
CDR3 DNA: TGTGCCAGCAGCCTAGCGGGAGGGACCTACAATGAGCAGTTCTTC

clone size: NA
D gene: NA
V gene: TRBV13
J gene: TRBJ1-1
CDR3 protein: CASSGSGTRYTEAFF
CDR3 DNA: TGTGCCAGCAGCGGCTCCGGGACACGCTACACTGAAGCTTTCTTT

clone size: NA
D gene: TRBD2
V gene: TRBV4-2
J gene: TRBJ2-7
CDR3 protein: CASSQTSGLSSYEQYF
CDR3 DNA: TGTGCCAGCAGCCAGACTAGCGGGTTGAGCTCCTACGAGCAGTACTTC

clone size: NA
D gene: NA
V gene: TRBV2
J gene: TRBJ2-7
CDR3 protein: CASSVSAGAYEQYF
CDR3 DNA: TGTGCCAGCAGTGTATCAGCGGGCGCCTACGAGCAGTACTTC

clone size: NA
D gene: NA
V gene: TRBV6-4
J gene: TRBJ2-1
CDR3 protein: CASTTTGSSYNEQFF
CDR3 DNA: TGTGCCAGCACCACGACAGGAAGCTCCTACAATGAGCAGTTCTTC

clone size: NA
D gene: NA
V gene: TRBV28
J gene: TRBJ1-1
CDR3 protein: CASSPSRWSPHQGAFF
CDR3 DNA: TGTGCCAGCAGCCCCTCACGGTGGTCCCCACACCAGGGGGCTTTCTTT

clone size: NA
D gene: NA
V gene: TRBV4-3
J gene: TRBJ1-4
CDR3 protein: CASSQDLDRLKGKLFF
CDR3 DNA: TGCGCCAGCAGCCAAGATTTAGACAGGCTTAAAGGGAAACTGTTTTTT

clone size: NA
D gene: NA
V gene: TRBV25-1
J gene: TRBJ2-7
CDR3 protein: CASSHGENEQYF
CDR3 DNA: TGTGCCAGCTCCCACGGGGAAAACGAGCAGTACTTC

clone size: NA
D gene: NA
V gene: TRBV7-9
J gene: TRBJ2-1
CDR3 protein: CASSPDYEQFF
CDR3 DNA: TGTGCCAGCAGCCCGGACTATGAGCAGTTCTTC